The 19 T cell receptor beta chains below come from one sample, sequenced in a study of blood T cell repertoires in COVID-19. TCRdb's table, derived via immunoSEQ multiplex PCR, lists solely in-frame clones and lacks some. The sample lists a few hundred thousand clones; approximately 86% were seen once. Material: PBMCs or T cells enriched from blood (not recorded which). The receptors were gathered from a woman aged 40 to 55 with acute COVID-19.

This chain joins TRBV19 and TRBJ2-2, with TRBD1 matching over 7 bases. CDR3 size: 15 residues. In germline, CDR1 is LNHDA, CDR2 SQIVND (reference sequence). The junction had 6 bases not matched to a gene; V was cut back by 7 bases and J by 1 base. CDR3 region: CASTSGTENTGELFF. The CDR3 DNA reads TGTGCCAGTACCTCTGGGACAGAGAACACCGGGGAGCTGTTTTTT.

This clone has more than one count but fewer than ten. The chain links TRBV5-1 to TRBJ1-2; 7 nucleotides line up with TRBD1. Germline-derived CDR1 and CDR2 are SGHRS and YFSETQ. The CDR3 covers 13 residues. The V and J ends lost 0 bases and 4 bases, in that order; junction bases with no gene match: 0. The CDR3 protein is CASSLGDSYGYTF. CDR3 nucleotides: TGCGCCAGCAGCTTGGGGGACAGCTATGGCTACACCTTC.

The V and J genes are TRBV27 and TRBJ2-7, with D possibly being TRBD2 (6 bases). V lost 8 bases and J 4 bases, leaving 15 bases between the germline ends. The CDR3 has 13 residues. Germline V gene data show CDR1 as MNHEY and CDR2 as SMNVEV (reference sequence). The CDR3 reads CASRAGGDYEQYF. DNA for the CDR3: TGTGCCAGCCGAGCCGGGGGAGATTACGAGCAGTACTTC.

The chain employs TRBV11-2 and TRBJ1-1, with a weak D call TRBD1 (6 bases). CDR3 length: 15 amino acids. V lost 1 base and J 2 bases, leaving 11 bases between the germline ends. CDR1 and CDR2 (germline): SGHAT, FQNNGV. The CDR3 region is CASSLVGGANTEAFF. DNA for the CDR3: TGTGCCAGCAGCTTAGTTGGGGGGGCTAACACTGAAGCTTTCTTT.

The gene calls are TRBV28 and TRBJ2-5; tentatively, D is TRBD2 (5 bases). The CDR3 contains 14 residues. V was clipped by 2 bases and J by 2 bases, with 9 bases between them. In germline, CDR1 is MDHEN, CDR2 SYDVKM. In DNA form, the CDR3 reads TGTGCCAGCAGTTTACCGGGATTACAAGAGACCCAGTACTTC. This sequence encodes CASSLPGLQETQYF.

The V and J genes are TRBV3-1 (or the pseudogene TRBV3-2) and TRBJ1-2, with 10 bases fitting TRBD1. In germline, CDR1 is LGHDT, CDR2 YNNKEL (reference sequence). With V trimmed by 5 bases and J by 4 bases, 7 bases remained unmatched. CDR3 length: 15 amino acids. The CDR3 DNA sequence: TGTGCCAGCAGCGAAGGGACAGGGGCGGCCTATGGCTACACCTTC. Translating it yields CASSEGTGAAYGYTF.

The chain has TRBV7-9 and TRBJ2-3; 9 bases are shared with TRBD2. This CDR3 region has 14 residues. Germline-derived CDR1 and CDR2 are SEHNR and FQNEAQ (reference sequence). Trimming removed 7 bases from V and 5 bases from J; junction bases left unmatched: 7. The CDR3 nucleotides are TGTGCCAGCACCCGTAGCGGGAGCGAAGATACGCAGTATTTT. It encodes CASTRSGSEDTQYF.

Here the CDR3 DNA reads TGTGCCAGCAGCCCCATCTTGCGGCGGCACTATTCCTACGAGCAGTACTTC. Translated: CASSPILRRHYSYEQYF. The chain carries TRBV3-1 (or the pseudogene TRBV3-2) and TRBJ2-7; D remains ambiguous. The V end lost 4 bases, the J end lost 1 base, and 20 bases lay between the germline ends. The CDR3 consists of 17 residues. Germline V gene data show CDR1 as LGHDT and CDR2 as YNNKEL (reference sequence).

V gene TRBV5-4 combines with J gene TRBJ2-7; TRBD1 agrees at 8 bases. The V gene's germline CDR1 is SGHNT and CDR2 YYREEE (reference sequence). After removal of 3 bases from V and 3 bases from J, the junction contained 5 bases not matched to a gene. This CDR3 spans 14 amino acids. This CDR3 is CASSSGTGVYEQYF. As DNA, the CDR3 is TGTGCCAGCAGCTCCGGGACAGGTGTCTACGAGCAGTACTTC.

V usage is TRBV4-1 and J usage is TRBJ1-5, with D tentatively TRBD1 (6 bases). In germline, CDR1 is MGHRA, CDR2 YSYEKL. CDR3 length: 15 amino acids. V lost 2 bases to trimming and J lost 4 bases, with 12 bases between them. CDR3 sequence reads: CASSQFAQGNQPQHF. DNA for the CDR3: TGCGCCAGCAGCCAATTTGCCCAGGGGAATCAGCCCCAGCATTTT.

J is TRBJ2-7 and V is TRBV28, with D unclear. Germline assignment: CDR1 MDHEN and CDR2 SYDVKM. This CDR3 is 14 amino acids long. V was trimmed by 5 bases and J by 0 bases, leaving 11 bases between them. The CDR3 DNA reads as TGTGCCAGCAGTCGAAGAGGAAGCTCCTACGAGCAGTACTTC. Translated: CASSRRGSSYEQYF.

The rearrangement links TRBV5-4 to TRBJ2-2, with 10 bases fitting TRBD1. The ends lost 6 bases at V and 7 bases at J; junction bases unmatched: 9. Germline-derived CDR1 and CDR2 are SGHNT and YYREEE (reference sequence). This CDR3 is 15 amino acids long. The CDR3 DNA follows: TGTGCCAGCACCGAAGACAGGGGGCCAGGCGGGGAGCTGTTTTTT. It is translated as CASTEDRGPGGELFF.

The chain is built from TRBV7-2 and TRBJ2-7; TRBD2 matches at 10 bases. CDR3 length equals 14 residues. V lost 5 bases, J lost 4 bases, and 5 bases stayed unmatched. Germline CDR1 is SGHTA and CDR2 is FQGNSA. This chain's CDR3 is CASSPGLAHYEQYF. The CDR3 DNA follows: TGTGCCAGCAGCCCGGGACTAGCGCATTACGAGCAGTACTTC.

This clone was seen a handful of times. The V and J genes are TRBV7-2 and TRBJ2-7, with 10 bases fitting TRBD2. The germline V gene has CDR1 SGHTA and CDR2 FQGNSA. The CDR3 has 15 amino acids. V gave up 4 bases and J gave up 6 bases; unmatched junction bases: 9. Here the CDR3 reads CASSSAPGLASEQYF. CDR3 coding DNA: TGTGCCAGCAGCTCCGCACCGGGACTAGCGTCCGAGCAGTACTTC.

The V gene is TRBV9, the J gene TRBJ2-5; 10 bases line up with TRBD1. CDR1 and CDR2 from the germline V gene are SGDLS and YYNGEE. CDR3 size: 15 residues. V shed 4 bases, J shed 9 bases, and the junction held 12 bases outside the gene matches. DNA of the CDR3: TGTGCCAGCAGCACCGGCGGGACAGGGGCTGTCTCCCAGTACTTC. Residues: CASSTGGTGAVSQYF.

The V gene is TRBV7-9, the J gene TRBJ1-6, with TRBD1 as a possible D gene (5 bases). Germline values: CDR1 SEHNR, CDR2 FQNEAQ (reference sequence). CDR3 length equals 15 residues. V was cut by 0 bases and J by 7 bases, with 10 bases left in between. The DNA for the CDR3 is TGTGCCAGCAGCTTAGCGGGAGGGGTCAATTCACCCCTCCACTTT. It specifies CASSLAGGVNSPLHF.

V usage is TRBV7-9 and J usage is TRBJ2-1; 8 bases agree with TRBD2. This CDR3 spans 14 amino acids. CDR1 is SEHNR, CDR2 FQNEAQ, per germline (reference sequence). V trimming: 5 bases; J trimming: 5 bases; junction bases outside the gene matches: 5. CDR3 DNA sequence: TGTGCCAGCAGCCCTAGCGGGCCCAACAATGAGCAGTTCTTC. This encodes CASSPSGPNNEQFF.

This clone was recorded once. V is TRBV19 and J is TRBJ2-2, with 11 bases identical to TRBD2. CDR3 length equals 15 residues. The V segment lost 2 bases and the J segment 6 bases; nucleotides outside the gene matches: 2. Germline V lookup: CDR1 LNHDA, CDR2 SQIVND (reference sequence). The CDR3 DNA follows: TGTGCCAGTAGTATAACTAGCGGGAGTCCCGGGGAGCTGTTTTTT. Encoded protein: CASSITSGSPGELFF.

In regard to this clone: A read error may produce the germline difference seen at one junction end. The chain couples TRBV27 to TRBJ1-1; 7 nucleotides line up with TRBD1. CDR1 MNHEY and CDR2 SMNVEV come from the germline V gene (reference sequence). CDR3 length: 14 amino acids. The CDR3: CASSLTGMKTEAFF. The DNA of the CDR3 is TGTGCCAGCAGTTTGACAGGGATGAAGACTGAAGCTTTCTTT.